This entry lists 20 T cell receptor beta chains sequenced from one sample in a study of vaccination effects on CD4 cells after COVID-19. Within the ViraFEST assay, antigen-specific CD4+ T cells underwent expansion with viral peptide pools prior to sequencing. With 9 to 11 days of culture completed, CD4+ T cells were isolated. Vaccinated participants had no history of SARS-CoV-2 infection and tested negative for nucleocapsid antibodies. These TCRs are of unknown antigen specificity. The table came from immunoSEQ multiplex PCR; TCRdb's copy has only in-frame clones and leaves some out. The repertoire holds roughly 35,000 clones, with roughly 66% as singletons. The sample consisted of CD4+ T cells from PBMCs cultured with HCoV-OC43 spike peptides, taken before COVID-19 vaccination. This sample's subset: HCoV-OC43 spike overlapping peptide pool stimulation. These receptors were collected from a human donor who received a COVID-19 vaccine.

This chain connects TRBV5-1 to TRBJ1-4; 10 nucleotides match TRBD1. The CDR3 is made up of 14 amino acids. The junction had 5 bases not matched to a gene; V was cut back by 4 bases and J by 8 bases. Germline CDR1 and CDR2: SGHRS and YFSETQ. The chain's CDR3 is CASSGDRGGEKLFF. DNA for the CDR3: TGCGCCAGCAGCGGGGACAGGGGTGGAGAAAAACTGTTTTTT.

Here the CDR3 DNA reads TGCGCCAGCAGCCAGGTTAGCGGGAGGGCCCTGGGTCCCGAGCAGTACTTC. Translating gives CASSQVSGRALGPEQYF. V usage is TRBV4-1 and J usage is TRBJ2-7; 11 bases fit TRBD2. Trimming cost V 3 bases and J 6 bases; bases outside gene matches: 13. CDR1 MGHRA and CDR2 YSYEKL come from the germline V gene. The CDR3 runs to 17 residues.

This chain connects TRBV13 to TRBJ1-1; maybe TRBD1 (6 bases). This CDR3 contains 13 residues. Per the germline V gene, CDR1 is PRHDT and CDR2 is FYEKMQ (reference sequence). V was trimmed by 5 bases and J by 1 base, leaving 8 bases between them. The chain's CDR3 is CASSRQENTEAFF. The DNA for the CDR3 is TGTGCCAGCAGCCGACAGGAGAACACTGAAGCTTTCTTT.

The rearrangement joins TRBV7-2 to TRBJ2-7; perhaps TRBD1 as D (6 bases). This CDR3 region has 14 residues. Trimming pared 2 bases from V and 3 bases from J, leaving 11 bases between. Germline CDR1 SGHTA, CDR2 FQGNSA. The DNA of the CDR3 is TGTGCCAGCAGCTTACAAACAGGGAACTACGAGCAGTACTTC. It encodes CASSLQTGNYEQYF.

The rearrangement links TRBV5-4 to TRBJ1-2; perhaps TRBD1 as D (6 bases). The CDR3 covers 14 residues. Trimming shortened V by 5 bases and J by 2 bases, and 13 bases separated the two germline ends. Germline V lookup: CDR1 SGHNT, CDR2 YYREEE (reference sequence). CDR3 loop: CASRPGEQNYGYTF. The CDR3 DNA is TGTGCCAGCAGACCAGGGGAACAGAACTATGGCTACACCTTC.

V gene TRBV10-3 combines with J gene TRBJ2-3; 7 bases line up with TRBD2. This CDR3 is built from 14 residues. The V and J ends lost 6 bases and 4 bases, in that order; junction bases with no gene match: 7. CDR1 is ENHRY, CDR2 SYGVKD, per germline. CDR3 protein: CAIRTGGQADTQYF. The CDR3 DNA reads as TGTGCCATCAGGACGGGAGGACAAGCAGATACGCAGTATTTT.

J is TRBJ1-2 and V is TRBV5-1; 9 bases are a match to TRBD1. Germline lookup yields CDR1 SGHRS and CDR2 YFSETQ. J lost 7 bases, V lost 3 bases, and 13 bases had no gene match. This CDR3 is built from 16 residues. This CDR3 is CASSSVPGQGFAGYTF. The CDR3 DNA sequence: TGCGCCAGCAGCTCGGTCCCGGGACAGGGCTTCGCTGGCTACACCTTC.

In DNA, the CDR3 is TGTGCCAGCAGCTTAGGGCGAATGGTGCGGGGGGGCTCCTACAATGAGCAGTTCTTC. Amino acid sequence: CASSLGRMVRGGSYNEQFF. V and J are TRBV7-9 and TRBJ2-1, with 9 bases matching TRBD2. J gave up 0 bases and V 1 base, and 10 bases lay outside the gene matches. The length of the CDR3 is 19 residues. Germline-derived CDR1 and CDR2 are SEHNR and FQNEAQ (reference sequence).

J is TRBJ1-6 and V is TRBV11-2, with no clear D. The CDR3 is made up of 14 amino acids. Germline V gene lookup returns CDR1 SGHAT and CDR2 FQNNGV. The V end was cut by 1 base, the J end by 14 bases, with 15 bases between. The CDR3 region has the DNA TGTGCCAGCAGCTTAGTTAGGCTGGGTGCGTCCCTCCACTTT. It translates to CASSLVRLGASLHF.

V is TRBV19 and J is TRBJ1-2, with 8 positions matching TRBD1. The V and J ends lost 11 bases and 0 bases, in that order; junction bases with no gene match: 5. CDR1 LNHDA and CDR2 SQIVND come from the germline V gene (reference sequence). The CDR3 contains 13 residues. CDR3 nucleotide sequence: TGTGCCTCCCGGGGACAGGCTAACTATGGCTACACCTTC. This encodes CASRGQANYGYTF.

The CDR3 reads CASSLAVNNEQFF. Here the CDR3 DNA reads TGTGCCAGCAGCTTGGCCGTTAACAATGAGCAGTTCTTC. The chain is built from TRBV5-6 and TRBJ2-1; D unresolved. The V end lost 0 bases, the J end lost 5 bases, and 6 bases lay between the germline ends. This CDR3 contains 13 residues. Germline CDR1 and CDR2: SGHDT and YYEEEE.

The chain carries TRBV10-3 and TRBJ1-1; 7 nucleotides align to TRBD1. This CDR3 is built from 13 residues. Per the germline V gene, CDR1 is ENHRY and CDR2 is SYGVKD. The junction had 7 bases not matched to a gene; V was cut back by 11 bases and J by 1 base. This chain's CDR3 is CAVTGTANTEAFF. CDR3 nucleotide sequence: TGTGCCGTCACCGGGACAGCGAACACTGAAGCTTTCTTT.

This chain links TRBV19 with TRBJ1-3, with a possible D match to TRBD1 (6 bases). Trimming removed 2 bases from V and 3 bases from J, with 8 bases in between. The CDR3 covers 14 residues. CDR1 is LNHDA, CDR2 SQIVND, per germline (reference sequence). The CDR3 here is CASSIRTDGNTIYF. CDR3 in DNA: TGTGCCAGTAGTATAAGGACAGATGGAAACACCATATATTTT.

The genes are TRBV6-6 and TRBJ2-1; a possible D gene is TRBD1 (6 bases). The CDR3 totals 12 residues. The V gene's germline CDR1 is MNHNY and CDR2 SVGAGI (reference sequence). The V end was cut by 4 bases, the J end by 12 bases, with 13 bases between. The CDR3 region has the DNA TGTGCCAGCAGTTCCAATACAGGGTGGCAGTTCTTC. As protein: CASSSNTGWQFF.

This clone was counted a few times. The V gene is TRBV5-1, the J gene TRBJ2-7; weak D call: TRBD2 (6 bases). This CDR3 region has 15 residues. CDR1 is SGHRS and CDR2 is YFSETQ in the germline V gene. V was cut by 5 bases and J by 6 bases, with 21 bases left in between. CDR3 coding DNA: TGCGCCAGCAGTTGGGGGGACTCGTCCCCTCTCGAGCAGTACTTC. Protein: CASSWGDSSPLEQYF.

This chain links TRBV5-1 with TRBJ1-1; D not certain. Per germline, CDR1 SGHRS and CDR2 YFSETQ. The CDR3 totals 13 residues. Trimming removed 0 bases at V and 3 bases at J, with 6 bases between. The DNA of the CDR3 is TGCGCCAGCAGCTTGGGGCAATACACTGAAGCTTTCTTT. Amino acids: CASSLGQYTEAFF.

The chain carries TRBV3-1 (or the pseudogene TRBV3-2) and TRBJ1-1; possible D gene TRBD1, 6 bases. Germline loops: CDR1 LGHDT, CDR2 YNNKEL (reference sequence). The V gene lost 5 bases and the J gene lost 0 bases, with 16 bases spanning the gap. The CDR3 extends over 16 amino acids. The CDR3 coding sequence is TGTGCCAGCAGCTTTTCCAGGGGCGTCATGAACACTGAAGCTTTCTTT. It specifies CASSFSRGVMNTEAFF.

This clone showed up just a few times. V and J are TRBV2 and TRBJ1-1; tentative D call: TRBD1 (5 bases). The CDR3 is made up of 14 amino acids. Deletions cut 6 bases from V and 3 bases from J, with 14 bases between. CDR1 SNHLY and CDR2 FYNNEI come from the germline V gene. CDR3 sequence: CASRRRGRHTEAFF. The CDR3 DNA reads as TGTGCCAGCAGGAGGAGGGGCAGGCACACTGAAGCTTTCTTT.

The chain employs TRBV6-1 and TRBJ2-7, with 7 bases lining up with TRBD2. CDR1 and CDR2 (germline): MNHNS, SASEGT. With V trimmed by 1 base and J by 2 bases, 2 bases remained unmatched. This CDR3 has 14 residues. CDR3 sequence (DNA): TGTGCCAGCAGTGAAGGTGGGGGGGCCTACGAGCAGTACTTC. Translation: CASSEGGGAYEQYF.

V and J are TRBV13 and TRBJ1-2, with D possibly matching TRBD1 (5 bases). With 1 base removed from V and 3 bases from J, the gap between germline ends came to 24 bases. Germline CDR1 PRHDT, CDR2 FYEKMQ (reference sequence). This CDR3 is 19 amino acids long. CDR3 sequence reads: CASSLATVYGGTRDYGYTF. The CDR3 DNA sequence: TGTGCCAGCAGCTTAGCGACGGTATATGGGGGGACCCGTGACTATGGCTACACCTTC. The entire variable domain, with the rest obtained from reference TRBV13 and TRBJ1-2, is as follows: AAGVIQSPRHLIKEKRETATLKCYPIPRHDTVYWYQQGPGQDPQFLISFYEKMQSDKGSIPDRFSAQQFSDYHSELNMSSLELGDSALYFCASSLATVYGGTRDYGYTFGSGTRLTVV.